A single sample gave rise to the 14 T cell receptor beta chains below, sequenced in a study of shared clonotypes between healthy human individuals. Here immunoSEQ multiplex PCR was the method, and the copy in TCRdb shows in-frame clones only, minus some. The sample consists of 450,000 to 500,000 clones, approximately 82% of them appearing once. Sequenced: PBMCs. Source of these receptors: a middle-aged woman in good health. Some clones in this sample may be carry-over from other donors' samples.

CDR3 protein: CASTLQGGSYEQYF. CDR3 DNA sequence: TGTGCCAGCACCCTACAAGGGGGCTCCTACGAGCAGTACTTC. The V gene is TRBV7-2, the J gene TRBJ2-7, with a tentative D call TRBD1 (6 bases). Looked up from germline, CDR1 is SGHTA and CDR2 is FQGNSA. The CDR3 totals 14 residues. Between the trimmed V and J ends, which lost 7 bases and 0 bases, there was a span of 13 bases.

Concerning this clone itself: A read error may be the cause here, since a much bigger clone is one base away. V usage is TRBV27 and J usage is TRBJ2-7, with a possible D match to TRBD1 (6 bases). The CDR3 consists of 15 residues. The V gene's germline CDR1 is MNHEY and CDR2 SMNVEV (reference sequence). The CDR3 bases are TGTGCCAGCAGTTTGGGGGCAGGGCGTCCCTACGAGCGGTACTTC. This translates into CASSLGAGRPYERYF.

The rearrangement uses TRBV7-2 and TRBJ2-7; 7 bases are shared with TRBD1. Germline values: CDR1 SGHTA, CDR2 FQGNSA. Trimming at V came to 1 base and at J to 5 bases, leaving 11 bases not matched to a gene. This CDR3 spans 16 amino acids. The CDR3 here is CASSLGLWQGDDEQYF. In DNA, the CDR3 is TGTGCCAGCAGCTTAGGGCTTTGGCAGGGGGACGACGAGCAGTACTTC.

This clone was counted between two and nine times. J is TRBJ1-1 and V is TRBV19, with D possibly being TRBD1 (5 bases). This CDR3 has 13 residues. V was clipped by 6 bases and J by 3 bases, with 11 bases between them. Germline V gene data show CDR1 as LNHDA and CDR2 as SQIVND (reference sequence). CDR3 sequence reads: CASREGIYTEAFF. DNA of the CDR3: TGTGCCAGTAGGGAGGGGATTTACACTGAAGCTTTCTTT.

This chain links TRBV19 with TRBJ2-1; D is possibly TRBD2 (5 bases). Germline lookup yields CDR1 LNHDA and CDR2 SQIVND (reference sequence). V was shortened by 1 base and J by 4 bases, with 8 bases between the two germline ends. The CDR3 covers 14 residues. CDR3 DNA sequence: TGTGCCAGTAGTATAGCGGGAAGGTACAATGAGCAGTTCTTC. It translates to CASSIAGRYNEQFF.

The J gene is TRBJ2-5, the V gene TRBV2; 7 nucleotides line up with TRBD2. The length of the CDR3 is 14 residues. Germline V gene sequence: CDR1 SNHLY, CDR2 FYNNEI. V was pared by 4 bases and J by 5 bases, with 7 bases of the junction left unmatched. The CDR3 DNA is TGTGCCAGCAGTGTTGGTAGGGGAGGGGAGACCCAGTACTTC. Translated, it gives CASSVGRGGETQYF.

CDR3 nucleotide sequence: TGCAGCGTTGAGGTCCCGGGACAGCTAGAGACCCAGTACTTC. Protein product: CSVEVPGQLETQYF. The V call is TRBV29-1, the J call TRBJ2-5; 7 bases line up with TRBD1. This CDR3 has 14 residues. The germline CDR1 and CDR2 sequences are SQVTM and ANQGSEA. Trimming at V came to 3 bases and at J to 4 bases, leaving 8 bases not matched to a gene.

The chain combines TRBV27 with TRBJ2-2; 8 bases are a match to TRBD2. The CDR3 has 15 residues. Germline-derived CDR1 and CDR2 are MNHEY and SMNVEV (reference sequence). Trimming removed 6 bases from V and 0 bases from J; junction bases left unmatched: 3. DNA for the CDR3: TGTGCCAGCAGGTCGACTAGCGCGAACACCGGGGAGCTGTTTTTT. The encoded protein is CASRSTSANTGELFF.

J is TRBJ2-1 and V is TRBV5-1, with 7 nucleotides matching TRBD2. Germline V gene lookup returns CDR1 SGHRS and CDR2 YFSETQ. The CDR3 runs 16 residues. After removal of 1 base from V and 2 bases from J, the junction contained 6 bases not matched to a gene. This CDR3 reads CASSLWGGVAYNEQFF. As DNA, the CDR3 is TGCGCCAGCAGCTTGTGGGGGGGAGTAGCCTACAATGAGCAGTTCTTC.

The chain is built from TRBV7-9 and TRBJ2-3; a weak D match, TRBD2 (6 bases). CDR3 length: 15 amino acids. Trimming took 5 bases from V and 0 from J, leaving 12 bases between them. Per the germline V gene, CDR1 is SEHNR and CDR2 is FQNEAQ (reference sequence). For the CDR3, the DNA is TGTGCCAGCAGCATAAGGAGGGGAAGCACAGATACGCAGTATTTT. Its translation: CASSIRRGSTDTQYF.

This rearrangement joins TRBV30 to TRBJ2-7; TRBD1 agrees at 9 bases. The CDR3 has 14 residues. V trimming: 2 bases; J trimming: 5 bases; junction bases outside the gene matches: 7. From germline, CDR1 is GTSNPN and CDR2 SVGIG (reference sequence). CDR3 residues: CAWSKDRGGHEQYF. The CDR3 DNA follows: TGTGCCTGGAGTAAGGACAGGGGAGGCCACGAGCAGTACTTC.

The rearrangement joins TRBV6-1 to TRBJ1-2; no clear D gene. Per germline, CDR1 MNHNS and CDR2 SASEGT. The CDR3 loop spans 15 amino acids. Trimming pared 1 base from V and 4 bases from J, leaving 13 bases between. The CDR3 DNA reads as TGTGCCAGCAGTGAAGGCTTTGGTCACGTCTATGGCTACACCTTC. Protein sequence: CASSEGFGHVYGYTF.

This chain links TRBV2 with TRBJ2-5; 7 bases agree with TRBD1. The junction had 6 bases not matched to a gene; V was cut back by 7 bases and J by 1 base. This CDR3 region has 14 residues. CDR1 SNHLY and CDR2 FYNNEI come from the germline V gene. The CDR3 DNA follows: TGTGCCAGCAAAGAACGGACAGGCCAAGAGACCCAGTACTTC. Residues: CASKERTGQETQYF. Based on the CDR3 plus reference TRBV2 and TRBJ2-5, the full variable domain is EPEVTQTPSHQVTQMGQEVILRCVPISNHLYFYWYRQILGQKVEFLVSFYNNEISEKSEIFDDQFSVERPDGSNFTLKIRSTKLEDSAMYFCASKERTGQETQYFGPGTRLLVL.

The J gene is TRBJ2-5, the V gene TRBV4-2; either TRBD1 or TRBD2 may fit D (5 bases each). Germline V lookup: CDR1 LGHNA, CDR2 YNFKEQ. This CDR3 comprises 14 residues. The ends were cut back, 4 bases at V and 2 bases at J, with 11 bases in the middle. CDR3: CASSPPRGQETQYF. Here the CDR3 DNA reads TGTGCCAGCAGCCCCCCGAGGGGACAAGAGACCCAGTACTTC.